What follows are 16 T cell receptor beta chains derived from one specimen sequenced in a study of blood T cell repertoires in COVID-19. Data came from immunoSEQ multiplex PCR; TCRdb stores just in-frame clones and leaves some out. The repertoire consists of hundreds of thousands of clones, with approximately 85% occurring once and the leading ten covering roughly 2%. The sequencing sample was made of PBMCs or T cells enriched from blood (not recorded which). Receptors originate from a middle-aged woman with acute COVID-19.

The genes are TRBV5-1 and TRBJ1-1; D is possibly TRBD1 (6 bases). Trimming pared 0 bases from V and 7 bases from J, leaving 10 bases between. The CDR3 totals 13 residues. Looked up from germline, CDR1 is SGHRS and CDR2 is YFSETQ. The CDR3, as DNA: TGCGCCAGCAGCTTGGAGTCACAGGGTGAAGCTTTCTTT. Residues: CASSLESQGEAFF. Complete variable domain (other parts from reference TRBV5-1 and TRBJ1-1): KAGVTQTPRYLIKTRGQQVTLSCSPISGHRSVSWYQQTPGQGLQFLFEYFSETQRNKGNFPGRFSGRQFSNSRSEMNVSTLELGDSALYLCASSLESQGEAFFGQGTRLTVV.

V is TRBV5-6 and J is TRBJ2-1; 12 nucleotides align to TRBD2. In germline, CDR1 is SGHDT, CDR2 YYEEEE. J was trimmed by 0 bases and V by 0 bases; bases with no gene match: 7. The CDR3 has 19 amino acids. In DNA form, the CDR3 reads TGTGCCAGCAGCTTGGGGCTAGCGGGGGGGTTTTCCTCCTACAATGAGCAGTTCTTC. Its translation is CASSLGLAGGFSSYNEQFF.

V is TRBV29-1 and J is TRBJ1-1; no firm D call. Germline CDR1 SQVTM, CDR2 ANQGSEA. CDR3 length equals 13 residues. V was clipped by 4 bases and J by 1 base, with 10 bases between them. CDR3 DNA sequence: TGCAGCGTTGGGCATGGGAGGAACACTGAAGCTTTCTTT. Translated, it gives CSVGHGRNTEAFF.

The chain joins TRBV27 to TRBJ2-7, with 8 bases matching TRBD1. The CDR3 consists of 14 residues. CDR1 and CDR2 (germline): MNHEY, SMNVEV (reference sequence). The ends lost 5 bases at V and 6 bases at J; junction bases unmatched: 9. CDR3 protein: CASSLTGGPREQYF. The CDR3, as DNA: TGTGCCAGCAGTCTCACAGGGGGACCCCGCGAGCAGTACTTC.

This clone was detected only a few times. CDR3: CASSATGSTEAFF. The CDR3 region has the DNA TGTGCCAGCAGCGCGACAGGGTCCACTGAAGCTTTCTTT. This chain joins TRBV9 and TRBJ1-1; TRBD1 agrees at 7 bases. Trimming removed 3 bases from V and 4 bases from J; junction bases left unmatched: 3. The germline CDR1 and CDR2 sequences are SGDLS and YYNGEE. The CDR3 consists of 13 residues. Combining the CDR3 with reference TRBV9 and TRBJ1-1 gives the whole variable domain DSGVTQTPKHLITATGQRVTLRCSPRSGDLSVYWYQQSLDQGLQFLIQYYNGEERAKGNILERFSAQQFPDLHSELNLSSLELGDSALYFCASSATGSTEAFFGQGTRLTVV.

The rearrangement links TRBV15 to TRBJ2-7; TRBD2 matches 8 bases. The CDR3 is 15 residues long. Germline V CDR1 and CDR2: LNHNV, YYDKDF (reference sequence). J gave up 0 bases and V 4 bases, and 5 bases lay outside the gene matches. The CDR3 sequence: CATSMRRGDSYEQYF. DNA for the CDR3: TGTGCCACCAGCATGCGGCGGGGGGACTCCTACGAGCAGTACTTC.

The chain recombines TRBV2 with TRBJ1-2; 8 bases fit TRBD1. Trimming at V came to 6 bases and at J to 4 bases, leaving 7 bases not matched to a gene. The germline CDR1 and CDR2 sequences are SNHLY and FYNNEI. The CDR3 consists of 14 residues. The chain's CDR3 is CASSPRGQGYGYTF. CDR3 DNA sequence: TGTGCCAGCAGCCCCAGGGGGCAGGGCTATGGCTACACCTTC.

Written as DNA, the CDR3 is TGTGCCAGTAGATCCGGGACAGGCCTCTATGGCTACACCTTC. Translating it yields CASRSGTGLYGYTF. The chain couples TRBV19 to TRBJ1-2; 8 nucleotides agree with TRBD1. This CDR3 comprises 14 residues. Germline V gene data show CDR1 as LNHDA and CDR2 as SQIVND (reference sequence). J lost 4 bases, V lost 6 bases, and 7 bases had no gene match.

In DNA, the CDR3 is TGTGCCAGTACAGAAAAACATGGAAACACCATATATTTT. This sequence encodes CASTEKHGNTIYF. This chain uses TRBV19 with TRBJ1-3; D is ambiguous. Germline-derived CDR1 and CDR2 are LNHDA and SQIVND (reference sequence). V lost 7 bases, J lost 3 bases, and 10 bases lay in between. The CDR3 is 13 amino acids.

J is TRBJ2-4 and V is TRBV13, with D possibly TRBD1 on 6 matching bases. V lost 0 bases and J lost 10, with 7 bases in between. CDR1 is PRHDT and CDR2 is FYEKMQ in the germline V gene (reference sequence). This CDR3 spans 12 amino acids. The CDR3 bases are TGTGCCAGCAGCTTAGGTCAGGGGATTCAGTACTTC. This codes for CASSLGQGIQYF.

This rearrangement joins TRBV30 to TRBJ1-4, with D perhaps TRBD1 (5 bases). The germline V gene encodes CDR1 GTSNPN and CDR2 SVGIG (reference sequence). V lost 5 bases and J lost 5, with 12 bases in between. This CDR3 comprises 13 residues. The CDR3: CAWALTENEKLFF. CDR3 in DNA: TGTGCCTGGGCTTTGACAGAGAATGAAAAACTGTTTTTT.

The rearrangement uses TRBV19 and TRBJ2-2; 11 nucleotides align to TRBD1. J lost 6 bases, V lost 2 bases, and 8 bases had no gene match. The CDR3 runs to 17 residues. Germline values: CDR1 LNHDA, CDR2 SQIVND (reference sequence). The DNA for the CDR3 is TGTGCCAGTAGTATAAAGCCCCCGGGACAGGGGGCCGGGGAGCTGTTTTTT. Its protein is CASSIKPPGQGAGELFF.

This chain joins TRBV10-3 and TRBJ1-1; 8 bases agree with TRBD1. Germline V CDR1 and CDR2: ENHRY, SYGVKD. CDR3 length equals 14 residues. The trim removed 6 bases at V and 4 bases at J, leaving 7 bases unmatched. The CDR3 sequence is CAISRGLPSTEAFF. In DNA, the CDR3 is TGTGCCATCAGCAGGGGGCTTCCGAGCACTGAAGCTTTCTTT.

The CDR3 sequence is CASSVGGGDLQETQYF. CDR3 coding DNA: TGTGCCAGCAGCGTAGGTGGGGGGGACCTACAAGAGACCCAGTACTTC. This sequence joins TRBV9 and TRBJ2-5, with 7 positions matching TRBD2. J was trimmed by 2 bases and V by 0 bases; bases with no gene match: 7. CDR3 length: 16 residues. Germline loops: CDR1 SGDLS, CDR2 YYNGEE.

This chain joins TRBV10-3 and TRBJ2-2, with TRBD1 matching 7 bases. V gave up 11 bases and J gave up 1 base; unmatched junction bases: 4. The CDR3 sequence is 13 residues long. The germline gives CDR1 ENHRY, CDR2 SYGVKD. The CDR3: CASRTGNTGELFF. DNA for the CDR3: TGTGCCTCCCGGACAGGGAACACCGGGGAGCTGTTTTTT.

This clone appeared many times. The genes are TRBV19 and TRBJ2-2; a weak D match, TRBD1 (5 bases). Germline CDR1 and CDR2: LNHDA and SQIVND (reference sequence). This CDR3 has 12 amino acids. V was trimmed by 6 bases and J by 7 bases, leaving 9 bases between them. The CDR3 sequence: CASRWGIGELFF. CDR3 sequence (DNA): TGTGCCAGTAGATGGGGCATCGGGGAGCTGTTTTTT.